This T cell receptor beta chain derives from a study of cytomegalovirus exposure and HLA in healthy donors (dated by TCRdb to 2016 to 2017). With respect to the entire study: An earlier analysis of approximately 640 of the donors reported 250 to 300 Gb of sequence data and 117 million unique TCR beta sequences from 150 million to 200 million T cells. An early release covering approximately 600 HLA-typed donors comprised approximately 290 gigabases of sequencing data and about 90 million unique TCR sequences. The genetic ancestry cluster associated with self-reported Caucasian donors included 81% of the 398 genotyped donors. The study was designed to test whether signatures of past pathogen exposure could be identified by cataloging public T cell receptors. Using immunosequencing, the study profiled T cell repertoires from 500 to 800 subjects and related those repertoires to cytomegalovirus serostatus. In addition to the first cohort of around 670 subjects, a separate validation cohort of 120 different subjects was used. High-throughput TCR immunosequencing, statistical association of individual TCRs with disease status, and machine learning were combined to predict cytomegalovirus infection status. A later analysis re-analyzed previously published TCR beta repertoires from hundreds of donors and added high-resolution HLA genotyping to study TCR occurrence patterns. Rather than drawing on any new phenotypic data, the later analysis identified candidate immune exposures from TCR beta sequences and the way those sequences occurred across donors. To decide whether each TCR beta V gene segment behaved as functional or pseudogenic, an earlier analysis of some 540 of the donors relied on high-throughput TCR beta sequencing. Donor age, sex, ethnicity and CMV serostatus were compiled together with the repertoire data. In a later genetic analysis, genome-wide SNP genotypes for about three fifths of the roughly 670 donors were used, and that subset was treated as a discovery cohort. All discovery cohort repertoires had been generated on a single sequencing platform. HLA typing included class I and class II loci at four-digit resolution. Typing coverage differed by locus: A, B, C, DRB1 and DQB1 were typed in roughly 629-630 donors, DQA1 in approximately 520, DPA1 in some 570, and DPB1 in approximately 450. Because of strong linkage in the cohort, four or five DR-DQ haplotypes were treated as single units for association and clustering. Across some 400 genotyped donors of the cohort, an average of approximately 200,000 unique TCR beta nucleotide sequences per donor were sequenced, and roughly 20% of those sequences were non-productive.

In total, roughly 670 healthy bone marrow donors made up the cohort. At the time of sampling, every cohort member was nominally healthy, though immune exposures that went unrecorded were likely present. The donor was CMV seropositive and was included in the group of around 300 seropositive cohort members. A peripheral blood sample was provided by each donor, and peripheral blood mononuclear cells were used for TCR beta sequencing. Genomic DNA was extracted from the blood cell samples with the Qiagen DNeasy Blood Extraction Kit. V sheds 3 bases and J sheds 0 bases, leaving 30 bases between their ends. CDR3 length: 22 amino acids, cysteine to phenylalanine. The sequence is cut down to CDR3 DNA, 66 bases in frame from base 1. The method behind the library was the immunoSEQ multiplex PCR assay. A mixture of 60 forward primers for TCR Vbeta segments and 13 reverse primers for TCR Jbeta segments was used in the multiplex PCR. A multiplex PCR assay on genomic DNA amplified the CDR3 region of rearranged TCR beta genes. On the Illumina HiSeq System, the amplified TCR beta libraries were sequenced as 87-base-pair reads. The paper's processing steps were these. Across the 666 repertoires, a later analysis counted approximately 75 million unique TCR beta chains, 9.5 million to 13 million of which were shared by at least two donors. Raw reads were error-corrected and collapsed into unique sequences with a nearest-neighbor algorithm that merged closely related sequences to remove PCR and sequencing errors. V, D and J gene segments were assigned by aligning CDR3 sequences to IMGT reference sequences. Each retained sequence needed at least a six-nucleotide match to both a V gene segment and a J gene segment. Rearrangements were called productive when the CDR3 lacked stop codons and stayed in frame with V and J; all others were non-productive. CDR3 was defined according to IMGT convention as the region running from the second conserved V-encoded cysteine to the conserved J-encoded phenylalanine. In an earlier analysis of 550 to 650 of the donors, sequences lacking an unambiguous match to a single V gene segment were excluded. In an earlier analysis of more than 500 of the donors, a V segment was called functional when productive rearrangements were above 56.7%, and segregating when the standard deviation between donors exceeded 5%. To diagnose cytomegalovirus status from the catalog of TCR beta chain sequences, a statistical classification framework was built. V and J gene assignment, in a later analysis, came from comparing TCR nucleotide sequences with IMGT/GENE-DB human TR gene sequences. A later analysis assigned CDR3 sequences and most-parsimonious VDJ recombination scenarios with the TCRdist pipeline. In a later analysis, each TCR beta chain was defined by its CDR3 amino acid sequence together with its V-gene family, and reads lacking a unique V-gene family were excluded. As a way to deal with suspected cross-contamination and a sequencing artifact, a later analysis dropped hundreds of nucleotide sequences that were highly shared and had low generation probability. For each public chain, a later analysis derived a clonal expansion index from normalized ranks of inferred template counts within each repertoire. In a later analysis, generation probabilities were computed with a VDJ recombination model fitted to out-of-frame rearrangements, and the resulting probabilities were checked against IGoR. A later analysis scored TCR-TCR, TCR-HLA and TCR-CMV co-occurrence with hypergeometric tests, applying a repertoire-size bias correction to TCR pairs. False discovery rates were estimated in a later analysis by permuting HLA or CMV assignments 20 times. In a later analysis, co-occurring TCRs were grouped using DBSCAN, and TCRdist sequence similarity was added for clustering within HLA-allele-positive subsets. Repertoires with fewer than 30,000 or more than 120,000 public chains were left out of co-occurrence clustering, as were about 5 repertoires with anomalous nucleotide sharing. TCRdb re-hosts the immuneACCESS table, in-frame sequences only. Its copies lack some clones; in the studies checked, an unresolved V gene accounts for under half of them, and the cause for the rest is not known. For V, J and clone size, that table is used; D and trimming come from the DNA. For this sample there are over 85,000 clones; 60% to 80% appear just once. Of the sample, roughly 9.6% falls within the top ten clones.

As regards this clone: Its target antigen remains unknown. No clone much larger than this one lies a single base away; base qualities are absent.

The study at large found these results: Several of the top co-occurrence clusters appeared to be linked to parvovirus B19, influenza, CMV and Epstein-Barr virus, according to a later analysis. While some public TCRs were present in many individuals, most TCR sequences turned up only very rarely across donors. In a later genetic analysis, fewer N-insertions in productive TCRs were reported among donors in an Asian-associated ancestry cluster than the roughly 640-donor mean. The only immune exposure information available for the cohort was CMV serostatus. When HLA alleles, especially DR and DQ, strongly co-occurred, attributing TCR associations to individual alleles was difficult. According to a later analysis, most CMV-associated TCR beta chains appeared to be HLA-restricted, and the HLA associations seemed to be driven largely by CMV exposure. In a later analysis, HLA-associated TCR beta chains showed more clonal expansion and lower generation probabilities than non-associated chains that were equally common. The authors suggested that the approach could potentially be generalized to other disease states and immunological phenotypes. Because HLA typing was missing for some donors at each locus, association tests included only the typed subset. In vitro tests confirmed that a few of the cytomegalovirus-associated TCR beta chains recognize cytomegalovirus antigens. At a false discovery rate of 0.05, a later analysis linked about 16,000 TCR beta sequences to specific HLA alleles. Broadly in line with IMGT annotations, most TCR beta V segments showed up in productive rearrangements about 90% or about 30% of the time in an earlier analysis of several hundred of the donors. A further reported finding was that TCR beta sequences accurately predicted the HLA-A and HLA-B alleles for most subjects in the first cohort. Linkage disequilibrium might explain the correlated functional status among segregating V segments, but an unknown experimental factor could not be excluded. In a later genetic analysis, a missense DCLRE1C variant was associated with V-gene and J-gene trimming of TCR beta chains, and the association was replicated in an independent cohort. The sequencing pipeline was judged likely to have produced a cluster of highly shared sequence variants as a technical artifact. This cohort had only TCR beta chains sequenced, and the lack of alpha or paired-chain data limited which features could be detected. Over 15 rarely observed V segments, including chromosome 9 orphons, were excluded from the earlier analysis of several hundred of the donors because counts were too low. In a later analysis, TCR association rates were found to vary across HLA loci, with the most associated TCRs seen for DRB1 alleles and the fewest for HLA-C alleles. In the study, around 150 TCR beta chains were listed as associated with cytomegalovirus. Sequencing depth was assumed to be roughly uniform across donors in the presence/absence analyses, though that assumption may not hold. Because the 87-base-pair reads could not distinguish some IMGT-functional V segments, including TRBV6-2 and TRBV6-3, those segments were excluded. In both the original and validation cohorts, the classifier was reported to diagnose cytomegalovirus status with high specificity and sensitivity.

The V and J segments used are TRBV23-1 and TRBJ1-5; the D region possibly corresponds to TRBD1 (5 bases align). TRBV23-1 carries the ORF label, with uncertain function. Material: PBMCs. The receptor was derived from a male donor in good health and CMV-seropositive. This receptor has the CDR3 CASSQAPSWRNRDSISNQPQHF. The DNA reads as follows: TGCGCCAGCAGTCAGGCCCCCTCCTGGAGGAACCGGGACTCGATTAGCAATCAGCCCCAGCATTTT.